The clone carrying this T cell receptor beta chain was counted a single time. The data derive from a study of blood T cell repertoires in COVID-19. Study details: The United States, Italy and Spain were the sources of the acute and convalescent COVID-19 samples. PBMCs, B-cell-depleted T cells, or T cells were the source of the cDNA or gDNA that made up the material.

V gave up 3 bases and J gave up 9 bases, with 6 bases separating them. Germline V gene data show CDR1 as MDHEN and CDR2 as SYDVKM. The CDR3 is 12 amino acids. How the authors handled the data: The assay estimated nucleated cells by amplifying reference gene primers. Clones were read by immunoSEQ multiplex PCR, and TCRdb kept only the in-frame ones, dropping some. D and trimming come from the DNA, and the V and J calls and clone size come from that table. In the table there are about 130,000 clones, roughly four fifths of which are singletons. The J gene is TRBJ1-6, the V gene TRBV28; possible D gene TRBD1, 5 bases. The sequenced sample was peripheral blood. The clonotype comes from a woman aged 50 to 60 with acute or convalescent COVID-19. Here the CDR3 DNA reads TGTGCCAGCAGTTTGACAGCTTCACCCCTCCACTTT. It translates to CASSLTASPLHF.